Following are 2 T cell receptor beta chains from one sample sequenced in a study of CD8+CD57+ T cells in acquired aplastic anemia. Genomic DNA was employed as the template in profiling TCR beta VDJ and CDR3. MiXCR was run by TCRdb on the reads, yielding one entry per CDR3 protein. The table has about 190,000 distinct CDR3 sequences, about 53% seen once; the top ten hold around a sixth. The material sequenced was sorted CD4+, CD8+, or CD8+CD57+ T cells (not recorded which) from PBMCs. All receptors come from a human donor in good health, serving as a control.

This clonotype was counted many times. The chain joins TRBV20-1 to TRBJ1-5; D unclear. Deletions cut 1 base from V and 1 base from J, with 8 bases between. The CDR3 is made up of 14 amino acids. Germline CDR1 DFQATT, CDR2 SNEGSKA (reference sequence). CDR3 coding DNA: TGCAGTGCTAGAGCAATAGACAGCAATCAGCCCCAGCATTTT. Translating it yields CSARAIDSNQPQHF.

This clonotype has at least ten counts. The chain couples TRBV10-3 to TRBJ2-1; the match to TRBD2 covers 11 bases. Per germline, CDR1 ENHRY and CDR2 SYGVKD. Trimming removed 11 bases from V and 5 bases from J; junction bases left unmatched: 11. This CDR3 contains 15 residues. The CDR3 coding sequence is TGTGCCGCGCTCTCCGGGACTAGCGGAAACAATGAGCAGTTCTTC. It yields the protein CAALSGTSGNNEQFF.